These T cell receptor beta chains were read from a single sample in a study of blood T cell repertoires in COVID-19. Profiling relied on immunoSEQ multiplex PCR, and the TCRdb table lists in-frame clones only, not all of them. The data contain roughly 150,000 clones, 84% of them seen just once; the ten biggest clones take up 2.5% to 3%. The sample comprised peripheral blood. Every receptor here comes from a woman aged 80 or over with COVID-19, enrolled during active disease. Each CDR3 is given with its conserved first and last residue. D genes are given only for firm matches. Clone size is shown for a subset of rows, as once, few, many or a class of expanded clone.

>TRBJ1-5|.|TRBV18|.
TGTGCCAGCTCACCAATGGCAGGCAATCAGCCCCAGCATTTT
CASSPMAGNQPQHF
>TRBJ1-1|.|TRBV6-4|.
TGTGCCAGCAGCCTGGATGGAGGGAACACTGAAGCTTTCTTT
CASSLDGGNTEAFF
>TRBJ1-4|.|TRBV18|.
TGTGCCAGCTCACCACGCCCACAGGGCATCGCTAATGAAAAACTGTTTTTT
CASSPRPQGIANEKLFF
>TRBJ1-2|.|TRBV28|.
TGTGCCAGCAAAGACACCGAGGGTTATGGCTACACCTTC
CASKDTEGYGYTF
>TRBJ2-3|.|TRBV6-4|TRBD1
TGTGCCAGCAGTGGACAGGGTAGTGATACGCAGTATTTT
CASSGQGSDTQYF
>TRBJ1-2|.|TRBV5-4|TRBD1
TGTGCCAGCAGCTTGTGGACAGGGGATGGCTACACCTTC
CASSLWTGDGYTF
>TRBJ2-7|.|TRBV2|.
TGTGCCAGCAGTGGCGAGGGAGAGCAGTACTTC
CASSGEGEQYF
>TRBJ1-2|few|TRBV18|.
TGTGCCAGCTCACCAAGGTCAGGAAACTATGGCTACACCTTC
CASSPRSGNYGYTF
>TRBJ1-4|once|TRBV7-6|.
TGTGCCAGCAGCTCGCCTCAAACAGGTTCTGGTGAAAAACTGTTTTTT
CASSSPQTGSGEKLFF
>TRBJ1-3|.|TRBV3-1/TRBV3-2|.
TGTGCCAGCAGCCAGGGCCCAGCCCGCCTCGGCTCTGGAAACACCATATATTTT
CASSQGPARLGSGNTIYF
>TRBJ2-1|.|TRBV18|.
TGTGCCAGCTCACCAATGGGGGGTGAGCAGTTCTTC
CASSPMGGEQFF
>TRBJ2-7|.|TRBV4-3|TRBD1
TGCGCCAGCAGCCAAGAGACAGGGGTGTCCTACGAGCAGTACTTC
CASSQETGVSYEQYF
>TRBJ2-5|.|TRBV19|.
TGTGCCAGTAGTATTCCCCCCGGGGGTGTAGAGACCCAGTACTTC
CASSIPPGGVETQYF
>TRBJ2-1|.|TRBV28|.
TGTGCCAGCAGGGACCGGGATCCACCGATAAATGAGCAGTTCTTC
CASRDRDPPINEQFF
>TRBJ2-7|.|TRBV7-9|TRBD2
TGTGCCAGCAGCCCTAGCGGGAGGGGAGCCTACGAGCAGTACTTC
CASSPSGRGAYEQYF
>TRBJ1-2|.|TRBV27|TRBD1
TGTGCCAGCAGTTTCAGGACAGGCCTTAGGGGAGGCTACACCTTC
CASSFRTGLRGGYTF
>TRBJ2-5|.|TRBV6-6|TRBD2
TGTGCCAGCAGTTTAGGACTAGCGGGACCCGGGGAGACCCAGTACTTC
CASSLGLAGPGETQYF
>TRBJ2-5|.|TRBV27|.
TGTGCCAGCAGTTTAAAAGAATGGGGACACTGGAGTTTCCAGTACTTC
CASSLKEWGHWSFQYF
>TRBJ2-3|.|TRBV12-5|.
TGTGCTAGTGGTCTCAGGGGAACGCAGTATTTT
CASGLRGTQYF
>TRBJ2-7|once|TRBV11-3|TRBD2
TGTGCCAGCAGTCCTACTAGCGGGATCGCCTACGAGCAGTACTTC
CASSPTSGIAYEQYF
>TRBJ1-5|.|TRBV2|.
TGTGCCAGCAGTTGGGTAGAGGGTTCGGGTCAGCCCCAGCATTTT
CASSWVEGSGQPQHF
>TRBJ1-4|once|TRBV9|.
TGTGCCAGCAGCGTAGGCCAGGGCATTAATGAAAAACTGTTTTTT
CASSVGQGINEKLFF
>TRBJ2-5|few|TRBV5-1|TRBD1
TGCGCCAGCAGCTTGGGCCCCACAGGGGAAGAGACCCAGTACTTC
CASSLGPTGEETQYF
>TRBJ2-7|.|TRBV30|.
TGTGCCTGGAGTGCGATCATGGCCCGGGGCTCCTACGAGCAGTACTTC
CAWSAIMARGSYEQYF
>TRBJ2-7|once|TRBV5-1|.
TGCGCCAGCAGCAGAGGGATCTCCGGCGGCGAGCAGTACTTC
CASSRGISGGEQYF
>TRBJ2-3|.|TRBV4-2|TRBD2
TGTGCCAGCAGCCAAGTCTCACTAGCGGGGAACACAGATACGCAGTATTTT
CASSQVSLAGNTDTQYF
>TRBJ2-3|.|TRBV4-2|.
TGTGCCAGCAGCCAAGATTTCGGCGGTGCGGTTACGCAGTATTTT
CASSQDFGGAVTQYF
>TRBJ2-3|.|TRBV5-4|.
TGTGCCAGCAAGGCTAGCGGCACAGATACGCAGTATTTT
CASKASGTDTQYF
>TRBJ1-3|.|TRBV2|TRBD1
TGTGCCAGCAGCACAGGGGCCGGAAACACCATATATTTT
CASSTGAGNTIYF
>TRBJ2-5|few|TRBV7-2|TRBD2
TGTGCCAGCAGCTTAACCAATACCCATAGCGGGGGGCCGTTAGAGACCCAGTACTTC
CASSLTNTHSGGPLETQYF
>TRBJ2-1|.|TRBV18|.
TGTGCCAGCTCACCCCGTTCCGCGTCCTACAATGAGCAGTTCTTC
CASSPRSASYNEQFF
>TRBJ2-1|.|TRBV5-4|.
TGTGCCAGCAGCTTGGAGGGGGGGTACAATGAGCAGTTCTTC
CASSLEGGYNEQFF
>TRBJ2-5|.|TRBV30|TRBD1
TGTGCCTGGATCCGGGACAGGGGACCGTGGGAGACCCAGTACTTC
CAWIRDRGPWETQYF
>TRBJ1-5|.|TRBV27|.
TGTGCCAGCAGTGAACTTCGGGATCAGCCCCAGCATTTT
CASSELRDQPQHF
>TRBJ2-5|.|TRBV24-1|TRBD2
TGTGCCACCAGTGAGCCTAGCGGCACCCCGACCCAGTACTTC
CATSEPSGTPTQYF
>TRBJ2-2|.|TRBV5-1|TRBD1
TGCGCCAGCAGCCTGGGACAGGGTGGCACCGGGGAGCTGTTTTTT
CASSLGQGGTGELFF
>TRBJ2-7|.|TRBV5-4|TRBD1
TGTGCCAGCAGCTTGAATCCCGGGACAGGGGCTTCAGTCCCCTACTACGAGCAGTACTTC
CASSLNPGTGASVPYYEQYF
>TRBJ1-1|.|TRBV3-1/TRBV3-2|TRBD1
TGTGCCAGCAGCCCGGGGACAGGGTTTGCGAACACTGAAGCTTTCTTT
CASSPGTGFANTEAFF
>TRBJ2-3|once|TRBV24-1|.
TGTGCCACCAGTTCCCTGGGGCAGGGGATACGGACAGATACGCAGTATTTT
CATSSLGQGIRTDTQYF
>TRBJ1-1|once|TRBV6-2/TRBV6-3|TRBD1
TGTGCCAGCAGTTTCCGGGACAGGGTCAGAGACACTGAAGCTTTCTTT
CASSFRDRVRDTEAFF
>TRBJ2-2|.|TRBV7-8|.
TGTGCCAGCAGCCGCCCGACGCGCGGAGGCACCGGGGAGCTGTTTTTT
CASSRPTRGGTGELFF
>TRBJ2-1|.|TRBV5-1|TRBD2
TGCGCCAGCAGCTTGCAGACTAGCGGGCCCTACAATGAGCAGTTCTTC
CASSLQTSGPYNEQFF